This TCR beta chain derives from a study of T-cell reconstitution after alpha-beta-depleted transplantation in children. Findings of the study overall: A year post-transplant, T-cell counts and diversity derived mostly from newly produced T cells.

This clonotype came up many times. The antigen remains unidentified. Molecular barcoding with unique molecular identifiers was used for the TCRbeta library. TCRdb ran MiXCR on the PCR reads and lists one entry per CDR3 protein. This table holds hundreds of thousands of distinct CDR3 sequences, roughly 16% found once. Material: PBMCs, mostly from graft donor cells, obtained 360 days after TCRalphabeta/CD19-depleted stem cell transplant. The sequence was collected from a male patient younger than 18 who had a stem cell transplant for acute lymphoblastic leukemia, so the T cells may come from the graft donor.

The CDR3 spells CASRAWADLYNEQFF. The CDR3 DNA reads as TGCGCCAGCAGGGCTTGGGCAGACCTTTACAATGAGCAGTTCTTC. The V gene is TRBV10-2, the J gene TRBJ2-1; D is unresolved. This CDR3 region has 15 residues. Germline-derived CDR1 and CDR2 are WSHSY and SAAADI. Trimming cost V 6 bases and J 4 bases, with 16 bases left between them.